This T cell receptor (beta chain) was captured in a study of Graves' ophthalmopathy and Graves' hyperthyroidism. About the research overall: Researchers obtained peripheral blood at initial diagnosis, before any treatment had begun.

Germline CDR1 reads GTSNPN; CDR2 reads SVGIG (reference sequence). Trimming took 2 bases from V and 3 from J, leaving 13 bases between them. The CDR3 covers 14 residues. Amplifying from RNA transcripts, the study obtained TCR beta CDR3 regions. In the first round, RT-PCR was carried out with HTBI primers, and a multiplex PCR formed the second round. A single record per CDR3 protein comes from TCRdb applying MiXCR to the multiplex PCR reads. The sample lists 600,000 to 650,000 distinct CDR3 sequences, 22% seen once, with about 6.6% in the top ten. This clonotype was counted at least ten times. Among the hyperthyroidism patients, all were newly diagnosed, aged 18 to 65, with under 2 months' duration.

The clonotype originates from a woman between 18 and 29 years old with stable Graves' hyperthyroidism. Some clones in this sample may be carry-over from other donors' samples. Material: peripheral blood. The chain recombines TRBV30 with TRBJ1-2, with D possibly being TRBD1 (5 bases). CDR3 nucleotide sequence: TGTGCCTGGAGTCAGTCCCAGGGCTACTATGGCTACACCTTC. It encodes CAWSQSQGYYGYTF.